The 25 T cell receptor beta chains given below trace back to one sample, sequenced in a study of vaccination and CD4 T cells after COVID-19. No antigens are known for them. Sequencing of cultured CD4+ T cell DNA used the Oncomine TCR Beta short-read assay. MiXCR, applied by TCRdb to the PCR reads, yields one record per CDR3 protein. The sample carries about 12,000 distinct CDR3 sequences, 20% to 25% recorded once. Treatment indicated: roughly ten-day PBMC culture with coronavirus spike peptide pools or control peptides (ViraFEST assay). Sequencing used CD4+ T cells from blood, cultured in vitro, obtained before SARS-CoV-2 vaccination. The receptors shown here come from a human donor who received a COVID-19 vaccine.

This clonotype was counted only a few times. The CDR3 loop reads CAWMGGIAYEQYF. CDR3 DNA: TGTGCCTGGATGGGGGGGATCGCCTACGAGCAGTACTTC. The chain carries TRBV30 and TRBJ2-7; TRBD2 matches at 7 bases. CDR3 length: 13 residues. J was trimmed by 2 bases and V by 4 bases; bases with no gene match: 5. CDR1 and CDR2 (germline): GTSNPN, SVGIG (reference sequence).

Turning to this clonotype: The junction departs from germline at one end; a sequencing error may be responsible. The CDR3 reads CASRSGNTTYF. The CDR3 region has the DNA TGTGCCAGCAGGTCGGGAAACACCACATATTTT. This chain connects TRBV7-9 to TRBJ1-3; D unresolved. Germline V gene data show CDR1 as SEHNR and CDR2 as FQNEAQ (reference sequence). This CDR3 is built from 11 residues.

The rearrangement uses TRBV6-5 and TRBJ1-1, with D possibly TRBD1 on 6 matching bases. Germline CDR1 MNHEY, CDR2 SVGAGI. The CDR3 is 15 residues long. V was clipped by 4 bases and J by 1 base, with 13 bases between them. The CDR3 reads CASSWGGQSNTEAFF. CDR3 nucleotides: TGTGCCAGCAGTTGGGGGGGACAATCGAACACTGAAGCTTTCTTT.

This chain uses TRBV19 with TRBJ1-6, with unresolved D. The germline V and J ends were trimmed by 4 bases and 5 bases, with 9 bases remaining between them. Germline loops: CDR1 LNHDA, CDR2 SQIVND (reference sequence). The CDR3 has 14 amino acids. The CDR3 is CASSNPTNNSPLHF. The CDR3 nucleotides read TGTGCCAGTAGTAACCCGACGAATAATTCACCCCTCCACTTT.

With respect to this clonotype: Mismatch with germline at one junction end may stem from a read error. V and J are TRBV6-1 and TRBJ1-1; TRBD1 is a possible D gene (6 bases). Germline CDR1 and CDR2: MNHNS and SASEGT. This CDR3 spans 14 amino acids. The CDR3 reads CASNEGGGNTEAFF. In nucleotides, the CDR3 is TGTGCCAGCAATGAAGGGGGGGGGAACACTGAAGCTTTCTTT.

By share of the sample, this clonotype is medium-sized. The rearrangement links TRBV20-1 to TRBJ1-2; maybe TRBD1 (5 bases). Trimming left V 2 bases short and J 1 base short, with 17 bases between. The CDR3 contains 16 residues. Germline V gives CDR1 DFQATT, CDR2 SNEGSKA (reference sequence). This CDR3 is CSARQPGAAYNYGYTF. In DNA, the CDR3 is TGCAGTGCTAGACAACCCGGGGCAGCCTATAACTATGGCTACACCTTC.

This clonotype has a handful of counts. V usage is TRBV5-1 and J usage is TRBJ2-2; D might be TRBD1 or TRBD2, each matching 5 bases. The CDR3 loop spans 16 amino acids. Deletions cut 4 bases from V and 3 bases from J, with 16 bases between. Germline CDR1 SGHRS, CDR2 YFSETQ. For the CDR3, the DNA is TGCGCCAGCAGCAAAGAGGGTCCAGGGCACACCGGGGAGCTGTTTTTT. It is translated as CASSKEGPGHTGELFF.

The chain links TRBV7-9 to TRBJ1-1; D is unresolved. Germline assignment: CDR1 SEHNR and CDR2 FQNEAQ (reference sequence). This CDR3 region has 13 residues. Trimming left V 1 base short and J 1 base short, with 4 bases between. The CDR3 is CASSLGQNTEAFF. CDR3 coding DNA: TGTGCCAGCAGCTTAGGCCAGAACACTGAAGCTTTCTTT.

This clonotype showed up just a few times. This rearrangement joins TRBV7-2 to TRBJ2-1; weak D call: TRBD1 (6 bases). Deletions cut 3 bases from V and 0 bases from J, with 12 bases between. The CDR3 is 16 amino acids. Per germline, CDR1 SGHTA and CDR2 FQGNSA. For the CDR3, the DNA is TGTGCCAGCAGCTTGGGGGCACTCCGCTCCTACAATGAGCAGTTCTTC. Protein: CASSLGALRSYNEQFF.

The V call is TRBV5-1, the J call TRBJ1-3, with D maybe TRBD1 (5 bases). The germline gives CDR1 SGHRS, CDR2 YFSETQ. V was clipped by 1 base and J by 2 bases, with 13 bases between them. The CDR3 consists of 16 residues. This CDR3 reads CASSLRGGPPGNTIYF. The CDR3 DNA is TGCGCCAGCAGCTTGAGGGGTGGGCCCCCTGGAAACACCATATATTTT.

This clonotype came up a few times. This chain uses TRBV2 with TRBJ1-1; maybe TRBD1 (5 bases). Germline V gene sequence: CDR1 SNHLY, CDR2 FYNNEI. The V gene lost 1 base and the J gene lost 4 bases, with 19 bases spanning the gap. The CDR3 has 17 residues. The CDR3 DNA follows: TGTGCCAGCAGTGAAGTTGAGGGGCTAACGTGGAGCACTGAAGCTTTCTTT. This sequence encodes CASSEVEGLTWSTEAFF.

This clonotype appeared once. The chain joins TRBV7-2 to TRBJ2-7; maybe TRBD2 (7 bases). The CDR3 is made up of 14 amino acids. CDR1 is SGHTA, CDR2 FQGNSA, per germline. Trimming took off 0 bases at V and 5 bases at J, with 11 bases between the two ends. The CDR3 region is CASSLAGGPHEQYF. CDR3 coding DNA: TGTGCCAGCAGCTTAGCGGGGGGGCCACACGAGCAGTACTTC. The complete variable domain, with remaining parts taken from reference TRBV7-2 and TRBJ2-7, reads GAGVSQSPSNKVTEKGKDVELRCDPISGHTALYWYRQSLGQGLEFLIYFQGNSAPDKSGLPSDRFSAERTGGSVSTLTIQRTQQEDSAVYLCASSLAGGPHEQYFGPGTRLTVT.

The chain links TRBV5-1 to TRBJ2-5, with D perhaps matching TRBD2 (5 bases). Germline CDR1 and CDR2: SGHRS and YFSETQ. The CDR3 sequence is 16 residues long. The V end lost 5 bases, the J end lost 4 bases, and 21 bases lay between the germline ends. The CDR3 sequence: CASRPSLGLDSETQYF. The CDR3 DNA reads TGCGCCAGCAGGCCATCACTTGGACTCGACTCAGAGACCCAGTACTTC. The variable domain in full, with the rest retrieved from reference TRBV5-1 and TRBJ2-5, is KAGVTQTPRYLIKTRGQQVTLSCSPISGHRSVSWYQQTPGQGLQFLFEYFSETQRNKGNFPGRFSGRQFSNSRSEMNVSTLELGDSALYLCASRPSLGLDSETQYFGPGTRLLVL.

This chain joins TRBV19 and TRBJ1-2, with D maybe TRBD1 (5 bases). The CDR3 spans 15 residues. V shed 2 bases and J shed 2 bases, with 12 bases lying between them. In germline, CDR1 is LNHDA, CDR2 SQIVND (reference sequence). In nucleotides, the CDR3 is TGTGCCAGTAGTATATGGGGCAGGAGGAACTATGGCTACACCTTC. This codes for CASSIWGRRNYGYTF.

J is TRBJ2-1 and V is TRBV5-6, with 8 bases fitting TRBD2. With V trimmed by 4 bases and J by 7 bases, 10 bases remained unmatched. The CDR3 length is 15 residues. Germline CDR1 SGHDT, CDR2 YYEEEE. Here the CDR3 DNA reads TGTGCCAGCAGCACTGGGACTAGTTGGGGGAATGAGCAGTTCTTC. Encoded protein: CASSTGTSWGNEQFF.

This chain uses TRBV12-2 with TRBJ2-1. TRBV12-2 is a known pseudogene. The CDR3 has 16 amino acids. In nucleotides, the CDR3 is TGTGCAAGTCGCCTTAATGTTTTTTGTGAAGGCCATGAGCAGTTCTTC. Protein sequence: CASRLNVFCEGHEQFF.

This clonotype was seen more than once but under ten times. The chain uses TRBV2 and TRBJ1-5; no firm D call. Trimming removed 1 base from V and 4 bases from J, with 11 bases in between. Germline assignment: CDR1 SNHLY and CDR2 FYNNEI. The CDR3 spans 15 residues. CDR3 sequence reads: CASSEVVGRNQPQHF. CDR3 nucleotides: TGTGCCAGCAGTGAAGTCGTCGGGCGGAATCAGCCCCAGCATTTT. Variable domain in full (rest from reference TRBV2 and TRBJ1-5): EPEVTQTPSHQVTQMGQEVILRCVPISNHLYFYWYRQILGQKVEFLVSFYNNEISEKSEIFDDQFSVERPDGSNFTLKIRSTKLEDSAMYFCASSEVVGRNQPQHFGDGTRLSIL.

There are a few counts of this clonotype. The chain is built from TRBV7-2 and TRBJ2-2, with D perhaps matching TRBD2 (5 bases). Trimming pared 3 bases from V and 7 bases from J, leaving 15 bases between. Germline V gene lookup returns CDR1 SGHTA and CDR2 FQGNSA. The CDR3 is 15 residues long. In nucleotides, the CDR3 is TGTGCCAGCAGCTTTCGGACCGGGGTCGGCGGGGAGCTGTTTTTT. Encoded protein: CASSFRTGVGGELFF.

The gene calls are TRBV5-3 and TRBJ1-2; 7 bases fit TRBD1. TRBV5-3 has ORF status, its function being uncertain. CDR3 length equals 17 residues. V was pared by 4 bases and J by 2 bases, with 14 bases of the junction left unmatched. In DNA form, the CDR3 reads TGTGCCAGAAGCCGTTACAGGGGCCGCTTAATAAACTATGGCTACACCTTC. Translation gives CARSRYRGRLINYGYTF.

This clonotype was found once. The rearrangement joins TRBV12-3 or TRBV12-4 to TRBJ2-1, with D possibly being TRBD1 (5 bases). This CDR3 is built from 13 residues. Trimming removed 1 base at V and 12 bases at J, with 13 bases between. The CDR3 sequence: CASSLGVLQGQFF. The CDR3 region has the DNA TGTGCCAGCAGTTTAGGCGTCTTGCAGGGGCAGTTCTTC.

By share of the sample, this clonotype is medium-sized. This chain links TRBV20-1 with TRBJ1-3; 8 bases line up with TRBD1. CDR1 and CDR2 (germline): DFQATT, SNEGSKA (reference sequence). The CDR3 totals 16 residues. After removal of 4 bases from V and 4 bases from J, the junction contained 12 bases not matched to a gene. CDR3 protein: CSAITVGQGWGNTIYF. For the CDR3, the DNA is TGCAGTGCTATTACCGTTGGACAGGGCTGGGGAAACACCATATATTTT.

The rearrangement links TRBV7-9 to TRBJ1-1; D remains ambiguous. Germline values: CDR1 SEHNR, CDR2 FQNEAQ (reference sequence). The germline V and J ends were trimmed by 1 base and 7 bases, with 7 bases remaining between them. The length of the CDR3 is 12 residues. This CDR3 is CASSLDAGEAFF. The CDR3 bases are TGTGCCAGCAGCTTAGATGCCGGTGAAGCTTTCTTT. The full variable domain, its missing parts supplied by reference TRBV7-9 and TRBJ1-1, is DTGVSQNPRHKITKRGQNVTFRCDPISEHNRLYWYRQTLGQGPEFLTYFQNEAQLEKSRLLSDRFSAERPKGSFSTLEIQRTEQGDSAMYLCASSLDAGEAFFGQGTRLTVV.

This clonotype was seen a few times. The gene calls are TRBV10-3 and TRBJ1-1; D is perhaps TRBD1 (5 bases). The CDR3 runs 14 residues. CDR1 ENHRY and CDR2 SYGVKD come from the germline V gene. The V gene lost 4 bases and the J gene lost 6 bases, with 15 bases spanning the gap. The CDR3 DNA is TGTGCCATCAGTGGACGTGCAGGGCACCCTGAAGCTTTCTTT. Residues: CAISGRAGHPEAFF.

The chain has TRBV10-2 and TRBJ2-3; TRBD2 aligns across 9 bases. CDR3 size: 14 residues. CDR1 WSHSY and CDR2 SAAADI come from the germline V gene. The V and J ends lost 8 bases and 5 bases, in that order; junction bases with no gene match: 8. The CDR3 loop is CASGGGGAGDTQYF. CDR3 coding DNA: TGCGCCAGCGGCGGGGGGGGCGCGGGAGATACGCAGTATTTT.

This clonotype was seen more than once but under ten times. The chain joins TRBV6-5 to TRBJ1-1, with D tentatively TRBD1 (5 bases). Germline V gives CDR1 MNHEY, CDR2 SVGAGI. Between the trimmed V and J ends, which lost 0 bases and 7 bases, there was a span of 9 bases. The CDR3 consists of 13 residues. CDR3 nucleotides: TGTGCCAGCAGTTACTCCGGGGGGGTTGAAGCTTTCTTT. It translates to CASSYSGGVEAFF.